The clone carrying this T cell receptor (beta chain) was seen at least ten times. Its antigen is still unknown. These data come from a study of beta chain features in type 1 diabetes. Study at large: Sorted cells from all samples, numbering over 85,000,000, were examined.

Overall study results and limits: For Type 1 diabetes patients, all four CD4+ subsets carried TCRB CDR3s that were moderately but significantly shorter. The naive, central memory and Treg TCRB repertoires looked more alike in patients than they did in healthy donors.

CDR3 length: 11 residues. Germline V gene sequence: CDR1 LNHNV, CDR2 YYDKDF (reference sequence). Deletions cut 7 bases from V and 6 bases from J, with 7 bases between. Investigators reverse transcribed all isolated RNA, so they sequenced expressed TCRB transcripts. Some clones are missing from TCRdb's copy, which holds only in-frame ones; the method was immunoSEQ multiplex PCR. Among 600,000 or so clones listed, over 11% were seen once. One heparinised draw, averaging about 110 mL, was taken per donor. Purity (above 95%) was reached by all sorted populations. Sequencing was done on a sample of naive CD4+ T cells from blood. This receptor was obtained from a man younger than 35 with type 1 diabetes. V usage is TRBV15 and J usage is TRBJ2-1, with D uncertain. For the CDR3, the DNA is TGTGCCACCAATATCGTCAATGAGCAGTTCTTC. It codes for CATNIVNEQFF. The full variable domain, in which reference TRBV15 and TRBJ2-1 provide the parts outside the CDR3, is DAMVIQNPRYQVTQFGKPVTLSCSQTLNHNVMYWYQQKSSQAPKLLFHYYDKDFNNEADTPDNFQSRRPNTSFCFLDIRSPGLGDTAMYLCATNIVNEQFFGPGTRLTVL.